What follows describes a single T cell receptor (beta chain). Its target is not known. The sample is drawn from a study of shared clonotypes between healthy human individuals. Method: immunoSEQ multiplex PCR; TCRdb's copy keeps in-frame clones and lacks some. The table lists roughly 1.5 million clones, approximately 98% of them singletons. Study observations and caveats: The naive CD4 repertoires of several donors were compared, and approximately 4.5% of clonotypes were shared.

Germline CDR1 reads DFQATT; CDR2 reads SNEGSKA (reference sequence). The V gene lost 7 bases and the J gene lost 5 bases, with 11 bases spanning the gap. The CDR3 runs to 11 residues. This clonotype originated in a man aged 25 to 40 in good health. The V call is TRBV20-1, the J call TRBJ2-5; D is uncertain. The sequenced sample consisted of naive CD4+ T cells sorted from blood. Regarding subset: CD45RA+ positively selected. In nucleotides, the CDR3 is TGCAGTGTAAAAACCCTTGAGACCCAGTACTTC. It is translated as CSVKTLETQYF.